A selection of T cell receptor beta chains follows, all from one sample in a study of cytomegalovirus exposure and HLA in healthy donors. Profiling relied on immunoSEQ multiplex PCR, and the TCRdb table lists in-frame clones only, not all of them. The data show about 100,000 clones, around 85% seen once. Sample: PBMCs. These receptors originate from a man aged 30 to 45 in good health and CMV-seronegative. The CDR3 runs from the conserved cysteine through the conserved F or W. D genes are given only for firm matches. Size is stated for part of the rows, as once, few or many counts, or as a class when the clone is expanded.

d_gene: TRBD1; v_gene: TRBV10-1; j_gene: TRBJ2-5; abundance: few; CDR3aa: CASAGTGGGETQYF; CDR3nt: TGCGCCAGCGCCGGGACAGGGGGGGGAGAGACCCAGTACTTC
d_gene: .; v_gene: TRBV6-1; j_gene: TRBJ1-1; abundance: .; CDR3aa: CASSEAQYYTEAFF; CDR3nt: TGTGCCAGCAGTGAAGCACAGTACTACACTGAAGCTTTCTTT
d_gene: TRBD2; v_gene: TRBV6-5; j_gene: TRBJ2-7; abundance: .; CDR3aa: CASSYSAGEKNYEQYF; CDR3nt: TGTGCCAGCAGTTACTCAGCGGGGGAAAAAAACTACGAGCAGTACTTC
d_gene: TRBD1; v_gene: TRBV6-5; j_gene: TRBJ2-4; abundance: once; CDR3aa: CASSYSTGGGNIQYF; CDR3nt: TGTGCCAGCAGTTACTCGACAGGGGGCGGGAACATTCAGTACTTC
d_gene: .; v_gene: TRBV6-5; j_gene: TRBJ2-3; abundance: .; CDR3aa: CASSLQFTGNWDTQYF; CDR3nt: TGTGCCAGCAGTTTACAGTTTACTGGCAACTGGGATACGCAGTATTTT
d_gene: .; v_gene: TRBV6-7; j_gene: TRBJ1-5; abundance: .; CDR3aa: CASPEDPGDNQPQHF; CDR3nt: TGTGCCAGCCCCGAGGACCCAGGGGACAATCAGCCCCAGCATTTT
d_gene: TRBD1; v_gene: TRBV7-9; j_gene: TRBJ1-2; abundance: .; CDR3aa: CASRPDVRDRVRGYTF; CDR3nt: TGTGCCAGCAGACCGGATGTCCGGGACAGGGTACGGGGCTACACCTTC
d_gene: TRBD1; v_gene: TRBV28; j_gene: TRBJ1-1; abundance: .; CDR3aa: CASSRGQGKPYAFF; CDR3nt: TGTGCCAGCAGCCGTGGACAGGGGAAGCCATACGCTTTCTTT
d_gene: .; v_gene: TRBV9; j_gene: TRBJ1-4; abundance: few; CDR3aa: CASGVGGQKGEKLFF; CDR3nt: TGTGCCAGCGGCGTAGGGGGGCAGAAGGGGGAAAAACTGTTTTTT
d_gene: TRBD2; v_gene: TRBV5-1; j_gene: TRBJ2-7; abundance: .; CDR3aa: CASSLGTSRGEQYF; CDR3nt: TGCGCCAGCAGCTTGGGGACTAGTCGGGGGGAGCAGTACTTC
d_gene: .; v_gene: TRBV28; j_gene: TRBJ1-1; abundance: .; CDR3aa: CASSLRTEGRTEAFF; CDR3nt: TGTGCCAGCAGTCTCCGGACTGAAGGACGCACTGAAGCTTTCTTT
d_gene: .; v_gene: TRBV30; j_gene: TRBJ1-1; abundance: .; CDR3aa: CAWFSGRGWAEAFF; CDR3nt: TGTGCCTGGTTCTCAGGGAGGGGATGGGCTGAAGCTTTCTTT
d_gene: TRBD1; v_gene: TRBV7-9; j_gene: TRBJ1-3; abundance: .; CDR3aa: CASSSTGGIERNTIYF; CDR3nt: TGTGCCAGCAGCTCGACAGGGGGAATAGAGAGAAACACCATATATTTT
d_gene: TRBD2; v_gene: TRBV30; j_gene: TRBJ2-1; abundance: .; CDR3aa: CASSGGAGGSSYNEQFF; CDR3nt: TGTGCCTCTTCGGGGGGAGCGGGGGGAAGCTCCTACAATGAGCAGTTCTTC
d_gene: .; v_gene: TRBV2; j_gene: TRBJ2-6; abundance: few; CDR3aa: CASEDSGANVLTF; CDR3nt: TGTGCCAGCGAGGACTCTGGGGCCAACGTCCTGACTTTC
d_gene: .; v_gene: TRBV5-4; j_gene: TRBJ1-6; abundance: .; CDR3aa: CASSLGGVRDNSPLHF; CDR3nt: TGTGCCAGCAGCTTGGGGGGGGTGAGAGATAATTCACCCCTCCACTTT
d_gene: TRBD2; v_gene: TRBV10-3; j_gene: TRBJ2-7; abundance: .; CDR3aa: CAINKGLAGDSEQYF; CDR3nt: TGTGCCATCAACAAAGGACTAGCGGGGGACTCCGAGCAGTACTTC
d_gene: .; v_gene: TRBV30; j_gene: TRBJ1-1; abundance: .; CDR3aa: CAWSVLNTEAFF; CDR3nt: TGTGCCTGGAGTGTACTTAACACTGAAGCTTTCTTT
d_gene: .; v_gene: TRBV2; j_gene: TRBJ1-2; abundance: .; CDR3aa: CASSEAAYGYTF; CDR3nt: TGTGCCAGCAGTGAGGCTGCCTATGGCTACACCTTC
d_gene: TRBD2; v_gene: TRBV7-2; j_gene: TRBJ2-1; abundance: .; CDR3aa: CASSLARAGGNEQFF; CDR3nt: TGTGCCAGCAGCTTAGCCCGAGCGGGGGGCAATGAGCAGTTCTTC
d_gene: TRBD1; v_gene: TRBV4-2; j_gene: TRBJ2-2; abundance: .; CDR3aa: CASSQRTGDPGELFF; CDR3nt: TGTGCCAGCAGCCAGCGGACAGGGGATCCCGGGGAGCTGTTTTTT
d_gene: TRBD1; v_gene: TRBV19; j_gene: TRBJ2-7; abundance: .; CDR3aa: CASSRISTGTGAYEQYF; CDR3nt: TGTGCCAGTAGCCGAATTTCCACCGGGACAGGGGCCTACGAGCAGTACTTC
d_gene: TRBD1; v_gene: TRBV28; j_gene: TRBJ2-7; abundance: .; CDR3aa: CASRIGQGRAYEQYF; CDR3nt: TGTGCCAGCAGGATCGGACAGGGGCGAGCCTACGAGCAGTACTTC
d_gene: .; v_gene: TRBV10-3; j_gene: TRBJ2-5; abundance: .; CDR3aa: CAISKVGETQYF; CDR3nt: TGTGCCATCAGCAAGGTGGGCGAGACCCAGTACTTC
d_gene: .; v_gene: TRBV6-5; j_gene: TRBJ1-2; abundance: .; CDR3aa: CASSRDDSNYGYTF; CDR3nt: TGTGCCAGCAGTCGCGATGACAGCAACTATGGCTACACCTTC
d_gene: .; v_gene: TRBV4-1; j_gene: TRBJ2-3; abundance: .; CDR3aa: CASSQGPPGSTDTQYF; CDR3nt: TGCGCCAGCAGCCAAGGGCCTCCGGGTAGCACAGATACGCAGTATTTT
d_gene: .; v_gene: TRBV19; j_gene: TRBJ1-5; abundance: .; CDR3aa: CATGLDQPQHF; CDR3nt: TGTGCCACAGGGCTGGATCAGCCCCAGCATTTT
d_gene: .; v_gene: TRBV5-4; j_gene: TRBJ2-6; abundance: .; CDR3aa: CASNSPGLGANVLTF; CDR3nt: TGTGCCAGCAATTCCCCGGGTTTAGGGGCCAACGTCCTGACTTTC
d_gene: TRBD2; v_gene: TRBV30; j_gene: TRBJ2-5; abundance: .; CDR3aa: CAWSPRGRDLRETQYF; CDR3nt: TGTGCCTGGAGTCCGCGGGGGAGGGACCTTCGAGAGACCCAGTACTTC
d_gene: .; v_gene: TRBV25-1; j_gene: TRBJ1-1; abundance: few; CDR3aa: CASSEYEDWGEAFF; CDR3nt: TGTGCCAGCAGTGAATATGAGGACTGGGGGGAGGCTTTCTTT
d_gene: TRBD2; v_gene: TRBV10-3; j_gene: TRBJ2-5; abundance: .; CDR3aa: CAIRPTSGQETQYF; CDR3nt: TGTGCCATCAGGCCGACTAGCGGGCAAGAGACCCAGTACTTC
d_gene: .; v_gene: TRBV9; j_gene: TRBJ2-1; abundance: .; CDR3aa: CASSVRALNEQFF; CDR3nt: TGTGCCAGCAGCGTCAGGGCCTTAAATGAGCAGTTCTTC
d_gene: .; v_gene: TRBV7-8; j_gene: TRBJ2-3; abundance: once; CDR3aa: CASSLGHRTDTQYF; CDR3nt: TGTGCCAGCAGCTTAGGACATCGCACAGATACGCAGTATTTT
d_gene: TRBD2; v_gene: TRBV12-5; j_gene: TRBJ2-2; abundance: .; CDR3aa: CASRDSGSTGELFF; CDR3nt: TGTGCTAGTAGAGATAGCGGGAGTACCGGGGAGCTGTTTTTT
d_gene: TRBD2; v_gene: TRBV6-1; j_gene: TRBJ2-7; abundance: .; CDR3aa: CASSAGLAGELLSYEQYF; CDR3nt: TGTGCCAGCAGTGCCGGACTAGCGGGGGAGTTGCTCTCCTACGAGCAGTACTTC
d_gene: .; v_gene: TRBV19; j_gene: TRBJ1-1; abundance: .; CDR3aa: CASSISILRDTEAFF; CDR3nt: TGTGCCAGTAGCATATCCATCTTGAGGGACACTGAAGCTTTCTTT
d_gene: TRBD2; v_gene: TRBV7-3; j_gene: TRBJ2-1; abundance: .; CDR3aa: CASSLRGSGGVNEQFF; CDR3nt: TGTGCCAGCAGCTTAAGGGGTAGCGGGGGAGTGAATGAGCAGTTCTTC
d_gene: TRBD1; v_gene: TRBV30; j_gene: TRBJ1-3; abundance: .; CDR3aa: CAWSPPAGQGDSGNTIYF; CDR3nt: TGTGCCTGGAGTCCCCCCGCGGGACAGGGCGACTCTGGAAACACCATATATTTT
d_gene: TRBD2; v_gene: TRBV29-1; j_gene: TRBJ2-7; abundance: .; CDR3aa: CSVGGLAGGEQYF; CDR3nt: TGCAGCGTCGGGGGGCTAGCGGGAGGCGAGCAGTACTTC
d_gene: TRBD1; v_gene: TRBV9; j_gene: TRBJ2-2; abundance: .; CDR3aa: CASSPRTGANTGELFF; CDR3nt: TGTGCCAGCAGCCCTCGGACAGGAGCGAACACCGGGGAGCTGTTTTTT
d_gene: .; v_gene: TRBV28; j_gene: TRBJ2-6; abundance: .; CDR3aa: CASRTRRAGANVLTF; CDR3nt: TGTGCCAGCAGAACTAGGAGGGCTGGGGCCAACGTCCTGACTTTC
d_gene: .; v_gene: TRBV19; j_gene: TRBJ1-2; abundance: .; CDR3aa: CASSRTESYGYTF; CDR3nt: TGTGCCAGTAGCCGGACTGAAAGCTATGGCTACACCTTC
d_gene: TRBD1; v_gene: TRBV27; j_gene: TRBJ1-2; abundance: .; CDR3aa: CASGDSPYGYTF; CDR3nt: TGTGCCAGCGGGGACAGCCCGTATGGCTACACCTTC
d_gene: TRBD1; v_gene: TRBV9; j_gene: TRBJ2-2; abundance: .; CDR3aa: CASSPRDRAAGELFF; CDR3nt: TGTGCCAGCAGCCCTCGGGACAGGGCGGCCGGGGAGCTGTTTTTT
d_gene: TRBD1; v_gene: TRBV2; j_gene: TRBJ2-7; abundance: .; CDR3aa: CASIRDRGPYEQYF; CDR3nt: TGTGCCAGCATAAGGGACAGGGGACCCTACGAGCAGTACTTC
d_gene: TRBD1; v_gene: TRBV14; j_gene: TRBJ2-1; abundance: .; CDR3aa: CASSQPDRNYNEQFF; CDR3nt: TGTGCCAGCAGCCAACCGGACAGGAATTACAATGAGCAGTTCTTC
d_gene: .; v_gene: TRBV4-3; j_gene: TRBJ2-7; abundance: .; CDR3aa: CASSQDLTGPYEQYF; CDR3nt: TGCGCCAGCAGCCAAGATCTAACCGGTCCCTACGAGCAGTACTTC
d_gene: .; v_gene: TRBV27; j_gene: TRBJ2-7; abundance: .; CDR3aa: CASSLYWGPKSYEQYF; CDR3nt: TGTGCCAGCAGTTTATACTGGGGCCCAAAGTCCTACGAGCAGTACTTC
d_gene: .; v_gene: TRBV6-5; j_gene: TRBJ2-3; abundance: once; CDR3aa: CASSYNGDTDTQYF; CDR3nt: TGTGCCAGCAGTTACAACGGGGATACAGATACGCAGTATTTT
d_gene: .; v_gene: TRBV19; j_gene: TRBJ2-1; abundance: .; CDR3aa: CASSSWADDEQFF; CDR3nt: TGTGCCAGTAGTTCTTGGGCCGACGATGAGCAGTTCTTC
d_gene: TRBD1; v_gene: TRBV10-3; j_gene: TRBJ2-2; abundance: .; CDR3aa: CAISGQGATTGELFF; CDR3nt: TGTGCCATCAGCGGACAGGGGGCGACCACCGGGGAGCTGTTTTTT
d_gene: TRBD2; v_gene: TRBV4-3; j_gene: TRBJ2-5; abundance: .; CDR3aa: CASSLGLAVQETQYF; CDR3nt: TGCGCCAGCAGCCTTGGCCTAGCGGTCCAAGAGACCCAGTACTTC
d_gene: TRBD1; v_gene: TRBV5-8; j_gene: TRBJ1-2; abundance: few; CDR3aa: CASSPHRTGLNYGYTF; CDR3nt: TGTGCCAGCAGCCCCCACCGGACAGGCCTGAACTATGGCTACACCTTC
d_gene: .; v_gene: TRBV7-5; j_gene: TRBJ2-7; abundance: .; CDR3aa: CVRSLAPSGQGNYEQYF; CDR3nt: TGTGTCAGAAGCTTAGCACCCTCTGGACAGGGGAACTACGAGCAGTACTTC
d_gene: TRBD1; v_gene: TRBV28; j_gene: TRBJ2-3; abundance: .; CDR3aa: CASSPLGQGEDTQYF; CDR3nt: TGTGCCAGCAGTCCCCTGGGACAGGGCGAAGATACGCAGTATTTT
d_gene: .; v_gene: TRBV29-1; j_gene: TRBJ2-4; abundance: .; CDR3aa: CSVEGRGIQYF; CDR3nt: TGCAGCGTTGAGGGTCGGGGAATTCAGTACTTC
d_gene: .; v_gene: TRBV21-1; j_gene: TRBJ2-7; abundance: few; CDR3aa: CASSKGFDRGGTYEQYF; CDR3nt: TGTGCCAGCAGCAAGGGATTTGACAGGGGTGGAACCTACGAGCAGTACTTC
d_gene: TRBD2; v_gene: TRBV7-2; j_gene: TRBJ2-1; abundance: once; CDR3aa: CASSSPHPGLASNEQFF; CDR3nt: TGTGCCAGCAGCTCCCCTCACCCGGGACTAGCTTCGAATGAGCAGTTCTTC